This T cell receptor beta chain originates from a study of blood T cell repertoires in COVID-19. This clone was recorded once. The data were produced by immunoSEQ multiplex PCR, yet TCRdb's version contains in-frame clones alone and is incomplete. The data show some 260,000 clones, roughly 90% seen once. V shed 6 bases and J 2 bases; nucleotides not matched to a gene: 3. Germline V lookup: CDR1 MNHEY, CDR2 SMNVEV (reference sequence). CDR3 length: 14 residues. This clonotype was obtained from a young woman with acute COVID-19. The source material was PBMCs or T cells enriched from blood (not recorded which). The V and J genes are TRBV27 and TRBJ1-5, with 8 bases lining up with TRBD1. As DNA, the CDR3 is TGTGCCAGCAGCCCGACAGGGGGCAATCAGCCCCAGCATTTT. Its translation is CASSPTGGNQPQHF.